These T cell receptor beta chains were read from a single sample in a study of blood T cells in healthy people across ages. Each CDR3 protein gets one entry after TCRdb re-called the 5' RACE reads with MiXCR. The table has 1.2 million to 1.5 million distinct CDR3 sequences, almost 60% seen once. The sequencing input was blood. The source is a man aged 18 to 35 in good health. The CDR3 runs from the conserved cysteine through the conserved F or W.

v_gene	j_gene	CDR3aa
TRBV5-1	TRBJ1-4	CASSLGGRYGSNEKLFF
TRBV24-1	TRBJ2-1	CATSDIDNEQFF
TRBV3-1	TRBJ1-1	CASSQAETYWTEAFF
TRBV15	TRBJ2-1	CATSRDTGNEQFF
TRBV7-7	TRBJ2-7	CATQRDMSSYEQYF
TRBV12-3/TRBV12-4	TRBJ2-7	CASRRGRGYEQYF
TRBV5-1	TRBJ2-7	CASSLLEGTEQYF
TRBV20-1	TRBJ1-2	CSAIPGQAGYTF
TRBV12-3/TRBV12-4	-	CASSPGLQIRRNYEQYF
TRBV20-1	TRBJ1-1	CSAWGSTEAFF
TRBV4-1	TRBJ2-3	CASSQGGLAGGFDTQYF
TRBV20-1	TRBJ2-7	CSASVAGIRGYEQYF
TRBV3-1	TRBJ2-1	CASSHYSGRPYNEQFF
TRBV20-1	TRBJ2-4	CSATEGMENIQYF
TRBV20-1	TRBJ2-4	CSARDGGVAKNIQYF
TRBV7-2	TRBJ2-7	CASSLRSGLHAYEQYF
TRBV10-3	TRBJ2-4	CAISESVSQESNIQYF
TRBV6-2/TRBV6-3	TRBJ1-2	CASSRLQKYGYTF
TRBV5-1	TRBJ1-2	CASSMRQGADYGYTF
TRBV5-1	TRBJ2-1	CASSSDTSSYNEQFF
TRBV14	TRBJ1-4	CASSRGQTPNEKLFF
TRBV12-3/TRBV12-4	TRBJ2-1	CASSLQGVVNEQFF
TRBV4-1	-	CASSQDREYSGRAEQYF
TRBV24-1	TRBJ2-2	CATSDRYTGELFF
TRBV27	TRBJ2-7	CASSWFNEQYF
TRBV2	TRBJ2-6	CASILRSGAYSGANVLTF
TRBV29-1	TRBJ2-5	CSPRMGETQYF
TRBV4-3	TRBJ1-2	CASSHLTGGEGYTF
TRBV7-9	TRBJ2-7	CASSPPRDAYEQYF
TRBV12-3/TRBV12-4	TRBJ2-1	CASSSTGGFYNEQFF
TRBV20-1	TRBJ2-6	CSAHGSGANVLTF
TRBV7-9	-	CASSGLTPTGTQEYEQYF
TRBV7-2	TRBJ2-5	CASSLWAKETQYF
TRBV20-1	TRBJ1-1	CSANIQGGPNTEAFF
TRBV6-7	TRBJ1-2	CASSYCPPKDRPNYGYTF
TRBV2	TRBJ1-1	CASSPWGVMNTEAFF
TRBV20-1	TRBJ2-7	CSARAGTGGYEQYF
TRBV20-1	TRBJ2-2	CSARDPGTGGPGELFF
TRBV2	TRBJ2-4	CASSQGTLAKNIQYF
TRBV28	TRBJ2-7	CASGGPDLLEQYF
TRBV4-3	TRBJ2-7	CASSQGLGSDGYEQYF
TRBV7-9	TRBJ2-3	CASTFGPRDTDTQYF
TRBV7-2	TRBJ2-7	CATGGAAQFHEQYF
TRBV6-5	TRBJ1-1	CASSYRQGRAFF